What follows are 25 T cell receptor beta chains derived from one specimen sequenced in a study of follicular helper T cells after annual influenza vaccination. Time point described: 2014-2015 season, pre-vaccination. Produced via immunoSEQ multiplex PCR; TCRdb's table is partial and in-frame only. The profile shows about 15,000 clones, roughly 86% of them singletons. The sample here was CXCR5- memory CD4+ T cells sorted from blood, taken on the day of influenza vaccination. The source of these receptors is an adult who received the influenza vaccine.

CDR3 in amino acids: CASSFPVSGNEKLFF. The CDR3 DNA sequence: TGTGCCAGCAGCTTTCCAGTTTCAGGGAATGAAAAACTGTTTTTT. This chain links TRBV7-9 with TRBJ1-4; D is possibly TRBD1 (5 bases). Trimming stripped 3 bases from V and 5 bases from J, with 13 bases between. This CDR3 comprises 15 residues. Germline CDR1 is SEHNR and CDR2 is FQNEAQ (reference sequence).

This chain joins TRBV7-9 and TRBJ2-2; a weak D match, TRBD2 (5 bases). Germline V gives CDR1 SEHNR, CDR2 FQNEAQ (reference sequence). Trimming pared 5 bases from V and 5 bases from J, leaving 12 bases between. CDR3 length: 14 amino acids. The CDR3 spells CASSVLVQTGELFF. In nucleotides, the CDR3 is TGTGCCAGCAGCGTACTAGTTCAAACCGGGGAGCTGTTTTTT.

This sequence joins TRBV19 and TRBJ1-2; a possible D gene is TRBD1 (5 bases). Germline V gives CDR1 LNHDA, CDR2 SQIVND (reference sequence). The CDR3 sequence is 15 residues long. V gave up 5 bases and J gave up 6 bases, with 19 bases separating them. The CDR3: CASSPRQGLLDGYTF. The CDR3 DNA reads TGTGCCAGTAGTCCCCGGCAGGGCCTACTGGATGGCTACACCTTC.

V is TRBV10-2 and J is TRBJ1-2; D gene uncertain. Trimming took off 2 bases at V and 7 bases at J, with 17 bases between the two ends. The CDR3 loop spans 15 amino acids. Germline CDR1 WSHSY, CDR2 SAAADI. This chain's CDR3 is CASSEMRGVVSGYTF. The CDR3 DNA reads as TGCGCCAGCAGTGAGATGCGGGGAGTTGTAAGTGGCTACACCTTC.

CDR3 sequence reads: CSATRYNEQFF. The CDR3 DNA reads TGCAGTGCTACAAGGTACAATGAGCAGTTCTTC. The J gene is TRBJ2-1, the V gene TRBV20-1; D call uncertain. CDR1 DFQATT and CDR2 SNEGSKA come from the germline V gene (reference sequence). The CDR3 length is 11 residues. Trimming stripped 4 bases from V and 4 bases from J, with 5 bases between.

This chain connects TRBV7-9 to TRBJ2-3, with D unresolved. CDR1 and CDR2 from the germline V gene are SEHNR and FQNEAQ (reference sequence). The CDR3 runs to 13 residues. V lost 5 bases and J 6 bases, leaving 12 bases between the germline ends. CDR3 in amino acids: CASSPRGPDTQYF. The CDR3 coding sequence is TGTGCCAGCAGCCCTCGAGGCCCTGATACGCAGTATTTT.

The chain has TRBV18 and TRBJ2-7, with D possibly matching TRBD2 (7 bases). Germline CDR1 reads KGHSH; CDR2 reads LQKENI. This CDR3 contains 14 residues. Between the trimmed V and J ends, which lost 3 bases and 2 bases, there was a span of 11 bases. The CDR3 DNA reads as TGTGCCAGCTCACCGACGGGGGGCCCCTACGAGCAGTACTTC. It specifies CASSPTGGPYEQYF.

The gene calls are TRBV5-6 and TRBJ1-2; D is ambiguous. Germline V gene lookup returns CDR1 SGHDT and CDR2 YYEEEE. The CDR3 has 17 amino acids. Trimming pared 4 bases from V and 0 bases from J, leaving 19 bases between. CDR3 sequence: CASSLPEVRGPNYGYTF. The CDR3 DNA follows: TGTGCCAGCAGCCTCCCGGAGGTCCGGGGTCCTAACTATGGCTACACCTTC. Full variable domain (outside the CDR3, taken from reference TRBV5-6 and TRBJ1-2): DAGVTQSPTHLIKTRGQQVTLRCSPKSGHDTVSWYQQALGQGPQFIFQYYEEEERQRGNFPDRFSGHQFPNYSSELNVNALLLGDSALYLCASSLPEVRGPNYGYTFGSGTRLTVV.

This chain connects TRBV28 to TRBJ2-5; TRBD2 matches 13 bases. CDR1 and CDR2 from the germline V gene are MDHEN and SYDVKM. The CDR3 has 17 amino acids. The J segment lost 6 bases and the V segment lost 5 bases, leaving 12 bases of the junction unmatched. CDR3 protein: CASSLPLTSGGTKTQYF. The CDR3 DNA reads TGTGCCAGCAGTCTCCCCTTGACTAGCGGGGGGACGAAGACCCAGTACTTC.

J is TRBJ1-1 and V is TRBV18, with D tentatively TRBD1 (5 bases). The germline CDR1 and CDR2 sequences are KGHSH and LQKENI. V dropped 6 bases and J dropped 2 bases, with 16 bases sitting between them. The CDR3 sequence is 15 residues long. The CDR3 reads CASSAGGRTNTEAFF. CDR3 nucleotides: TGTGCCAGCTCCGCCGGTGGCAGGACAAACACTGAAGCTTTCTTT.

The chain has TRBV28 and TRBJ1-5; 10 nucleotides line up with TRBD1. The CDR3 extends over 16 amino acids. Unmatched junction bases numbered 10, after V lost 10 bases and J lost 1 base. CDR1 and CDR2 (germline): MDHEN, SYDVKM. CDR3 DNA: TGTGCCACCAGGACAGGGGGGACCCGAAGCAATCAGCCCCAGCATTTT. Translated, it gives CATRTGGTRSNQPQHF.

This chain joins TRBV21-1 and TRBJ2-4; TRBD2, the table's D call, was not compared with the DNA. TRBV21-1 is an annotated pseudogene. The CDR3 runs to 16 residues. For the CDR3, the DNA is TGTGCCAGCAGCAAAGGACTAGCGGGGGACAAAAACATTCAGTACTTC. The encoded protein is CASSKGLAGDKNIQYF.

In DNA, the CDR3 is TGCAGTCCCATGCTCGCTGAAGCTTTCTTT. This gives the protein CSPMLAEAFF. This sequence joins TRBV20-1 and TRBJ1-1; D not resolved. V shed 8 bases and J shed 6 bases, with 10 bases lying between them. Germline V gene lookup returns CDR1 DFQATT and CDR2 SNEGSKA (reference sequence). This CDR3 is 10 amino acids long.

The chain links TRBV9 to TRBJ2-5; 8 bases map to TRBD2. V lost 0 bases, J lost 1 base, and 2 bases stayed unmatched. Germline CDR1 reads SGDLS; CDR2 reads YYNGEE. This CDR3 comprises 15 residues. The chain's CDR3 is CASSVVGTSQETQYF. In DNA, the CDR3 is TGTGCCAGCAGCGTAGTAGGGACTAGCCAAGAGACCCAGTACTTC.

J is TRBJ1-1 and V is TRBV4-1, with D possibly matching TRBD1 (5 bases). The CDR3 has 16 residues. Germline CDR1 is MGHRA and CDR2 is YSYEKL. With 1 base removed from V and 4 bases from J, the gap between germline ends came to 16 bases. The CDR3 bases are TGCGCCAGCAGCCAAGGGTGGAGGGGTTTGGGCACTGAAGCTTTCTTT. Residues: CASSQGWRGLGTEAFF.

The rearrangement joins TRBV19 to TRBJ1-5, with D unclear. Germline CDR1 and CDR2: LNHDA and SQIVND (reference sequence). The CDR3 length is 13 residues. V shed 3 bases and J shed 7 bases, with 10 bases lying between them. CDR3 protein: CASSIPGNQPQHF. The CDR3 DNA follows: TGTGCCAGTAGTATCCCCGGGAACCAGCCCCAGCATTTT.

This sequence joins TRBV4-2 and TRBJ2-3, with D perhaps matching TRBD1 or TRBD2 (5 bases each). The CDR3 totals 13 residues. CDR1 is LGHNA, CDR2 YNFKEQ, per germline. V was pared by 4 bases and J by 6 bases, with 11 bases between. The CDR3 here is CASSRLEGDTQYF. CDR3 nucleotide sequence: TGTGCCAGCAGCCGCCTAGAGGGGGATACGCAGTATTTT.

In this sample, this clone turned up once. The gene calls are TRBV28 and TRBJ1-1; D is possibly TRBD1 (6 bases). In germline, CDR1 is MDHEN, CDR2 SYDVKM. CDR3 length equals 14 residues. V was pared by 5 bases and J by 0 bases, with 10 bases between. CDR3 in amino acids: CASSPGQMNTEAFF. CDR3 nucleotide sequence: TGTGCCAGCAGTCCCGGACAGATGAACACTGAAGCTTTCTTT. Based on the CDR3 plus reference TRBV28 and TRBJ1-1, the full variable domain is DVKVTQSSRYLVKRTGEKVFLECVQDMDHENMFWYRQDPGLGLRLIYFSYDVKMKEKGDIPEGYSVSREKKERFSLILESASTNQTSMYLCASSPGQMNTEAFFGQGTRLTVV.

This sequence joins TRBV6-1 and TRBJ2-5; 11 nucleotides align to TRBD2. The CDR3 is 14 residues long. Looked up from germline, CDR1 is MNHNS and CDR2 is SASEGT. Trimming took 6 bases from V and 5 from J; bases not matched to a gene: 5. CDR3 in amino acids: CASSVAGGQETQYF. The CDR3 DNA reads TGTGCCAGCAGCGTAGCGGGGGGGCAGGAGACCCAGTACTTC.

The V and J genes are TRBV7-2 and TRBJ1-3; TRBD1 might be the D (6 bases). The germline CDR1 and CDR2 sequences are SGHTA and FQGNSA. The germline V and J ends were trimmed by 2 bases and 2 bases, with 10 bases remaining between them. This CDR3 comprises 15 residues. CDR3 region: CASSLQGSPGNTIYF. CDR3 bases: TGTGCCAGCAGCTTACAGGGGTCTCCTGGAAACACCATATATTTT. Combining the CDR3 with reference TRBV7-2 and TRBJ1-3 gives the whole variable domain GAGVSQSPSNKVTEKGKDVELRCDPISGHTALYWYRQSLGQGLEFLIYFQGNSAPDKSGLPSDRFSAERTGGSVSTLTIQRTQQEDSAVYLCASSLQGSPGNTIYFGEGSWLTVV.

The CDR3 nucleotides read TGTGCCAGTAGTATCGGGGTAGGCACAGATACGCAGTATTTT. It codes for CASSIGVGTDTQYF. The gene calls are TRBV19 and TRBJ2-3; maybe TRBD2 (5 bases). Trimming removed 3 bases at V and 1 base at J, with 8 bases between. CDR1 LNHDA and CDR2 SQIVND come from the germline V gene (reference sequence). There are 14 residues in the CDR3.

The rearrangement joins TRBV30 to TRBJ1-2; tentative D call: TRBD1 (5 bases). The V end lost 4 bases, the J end lost 8 bases, and 17 bases lay between the germline ends. Germline V gives CDR1 GTSNPN, CDR2 SVGIG (reference sequence). The CDR3 loop spans 13 amino acids. CDR3 amino acids: CAWKRDFSGGYTF. For the CDR3, the DNA is TGTGCCTGGAAGAGGGACTTTTCGGGCGGCTACACCTTC. The whole variable domain, filled in from reference TRBV30 and TRBJ1-2, reads SQTIHQWPATLVQPVGSPLSLECTVEGTSNPNLYWYRQAAGRGLQLLFYSVGIGQISSEVPQNLSASRPQDRQFILSSKKLLLSDSGFYLCAWKRDFSGGYTFGSGTRLTVV.

This clone appeared a few times. The rearrangement joins TRBV4-1 to TRBJ1-2; no reliable D call. The germline V gene has CDR1 MGHRA and CDR2 YSYEKL. Trimming removed 3 bases from V and 1 base from J, with 12 bases in between. The CDR3 has 15 residues. CDR3 nucleotide sequence: TGCGCCAGCAGCCACGCGCCGATCGTTAACTATGGCTACACCTTC. Its protein is CASSHAPIVNYGYTF.

This clone was seen more than once but under ten times. The genes are TRBV5-4 and TRBJ1-6; D gene uncertain. Per the germline V gene, CDR1 is SGHNT and CDR2 is YYREEE (reference sequence). Deletions cut 1 base from V and 7 bases from J, with 9 bases between. The CDR3 is 14 amino acids. The CDR3, as DNA: TGTGCCAGCAGCTTGAGGTCCGTAAATTCACCCCTCCACTTT. Amino acid sequence: CASSLRSVNSPLHF.

CDR3 protein: CASGGGYTGELFF. DNA for the CDR3: TGTGCCAGCGGTGGGGGGTACACCGGGGAGCTGTTTTTT. The V and J genes are TRBV28 and TRBJ2-2; weak D call: TRBD2 (6 bases). Trimming took off 8 bases at V and 3 bases at J, with 10 bases between the two ends. The CDR3 is 13 amino acids. Germline V gives CDR1 MDHEN, CDR2 SYDVKM.